This entry lists 3 T cell receptor beta chains sequenced from one sample in a study of blood T cells in healthy people across ages. A sample-barcoded 5' primer and a J-beta primer mix were used in a second PCR of about 7 to 12 cycles. From the 5' RACE reads, TCRdb called clonotypes with MiXCR, one entry per CDR3 protein. The sample contains 700,000 to 950,000 distinct CDR3 sequences, more than 40% of which appear only once. The sample consisted of blood. The receptors were gathered from a woman aged 60-70 years in good health.

This clonotype was seen only a few times. The chain links TRBV10-3 to TRBJ2-7, with 10 bases lining up with TRBD1. CDR3 length: 14 amino acids. The ends lost 4 bases at V and 7 bases at J; junction bases unmatched: 7. Germline CDR1 is ENHRY and CDR2 is SYGVKD. The chain's CDR3 is CAISASTGGGEQYF. The CDR3 DNA reads as TGTGCCATCAGTGCATCGACAGGGGGCGGAGAGCAGTACTTC.

The chain joins TRBV27 to TRBJ2-3, with 8 positions matching TRBD2. The CDR3 runs 16 residues. Trimming removed 6 bases from V and 5 bases from J; junction bases left unmatched: 13. Looked up from germline, CDR1 is MNHEY and CDR2 is SMNVEV (reference sequence). The DNA for the CDR3 is TGTGCCAGCAGCCCTGGATATAGCGGGGCGCGAGATACGCAGTATTTT. The encoded protein is CASSPGYSGARDTQYF.

The rearrangement links TRBV18 to TRBJ2-4; D is perhaps TRBD2 (7 bases). The J call is uncertain, as TRBJ2-5 better fits the DNA end. Germline loops: CDR1 KGHSH, CDR2 LQKENI. The length of the CDR3 is 16 residues. CDR3 sequence: CASSPTGGYVGETQYF. The CDR3 region has the DNA TGTGCCAGCTCACCGACGGGGGGCTATGTAGGAGAGACCCAGTACTTC.